This T cell receptor (beta chain) was found in a study of blood T cell repertoires in COVID-19 (dated by TCRdb to 2020 to 2022). In terms of the full investigation: Samples covering the acute and convalescent phases of COVID-19 were provided by collaborators in the United States, Italy and Spain. The repertoires were made available in a free public database intended to serve as a resource for research on the immune response to SARS-CoV-2. The samples were drawn from the first 160 participants of the ongoing ImmuneRACE study and from over a thousand subjects provided by 6 global collaborators. Where HLA class I and class II types were available, the types were taken from metadata supplied by the sample provider, not from assay-based typing. The material from the prospective study consisted of cDNA or gDNA derived from T cells, B-cell-depleted T cells, or PBMCs. Deeply sampled blood TCRbeta repertoires from subjects exposed to, actively infected with, or recovered from COVID-19 were included in the dataset. Nearly every sample came with metadata listing a de-identified subject ID, COVID-19 status, age in years and sex. What the study reported, not specific to this receptor: The quantity of clinical and demographic metadata differed by source and by participant and was supplied without curation.

TCRbeta CDR3 regions were amplified from genomic DNA using the immunoSEQ Assay, a bias-controlled multiplex PCR. Per the source publication's procedure: Nucleated cell counts per sample were estimated from amplification of reference gene primers within the assay. Sequence reads were collapsed and filtered to measure the absolute abundance of every unique TCRbeta CDR3 rearrangement. For each sample, productive Simpson clonality was calculated by taking the square root of Simpson's diversity index across productive rearrangements. In its TCRdb copy, this immuneACCESS table keeps in-frame sequences only and misses some clones. Where compared with another copy, unresolved V genes explain less than half of these, and the others have no known cause. For V, J and clone size, that table is used; D and trimming come from the DNA. This sample gives roughly 570,000 clones in total; roughly 91% of them show up just once. Together, the top ten hold roughly 7.4% of the sample.

As to this clone: No antigen is known for it. Per-base qualities were not stored, and no clone one base away is much larger.

One collaborating source in Seattle enrolled patients during active infection and followed them longitudinally through the course of disease. Each collaborating institution followed its own protocols to collect whole blood in K2EDTA tubes. For TCRbeta analysis, collaborators shipped samples as frozen whole blood, isolated PBMCs, or DNA extracted from either of those sample types. The germline V gene encodes CDR1 GTSNPN and CDR2 SVGIG (reference sequence). At the junction V is shortened by 2 bases and J by 6 bases; bases outside the gene matches: 8. The CDR3 runs 14 residues from the cysteine to the phenylalanine. Here the CDR3 DNA is all that survives: 42 bases in frame from base 1.

The clonotype originates from a woman between 50 and 59 years old with COVID-19, enrolled during active disease. The sample comprised peripheral blood. Here the chain combines TRBV30 and TRBJ2-3; 7 bases in the junction line up with TRBD1. The base sequence is TGTGCCTGGAGTTCAGGGGGTATGGGGGATACGCAGTATTTT. Its amino acids are CAWSSGGMGDTQYF.